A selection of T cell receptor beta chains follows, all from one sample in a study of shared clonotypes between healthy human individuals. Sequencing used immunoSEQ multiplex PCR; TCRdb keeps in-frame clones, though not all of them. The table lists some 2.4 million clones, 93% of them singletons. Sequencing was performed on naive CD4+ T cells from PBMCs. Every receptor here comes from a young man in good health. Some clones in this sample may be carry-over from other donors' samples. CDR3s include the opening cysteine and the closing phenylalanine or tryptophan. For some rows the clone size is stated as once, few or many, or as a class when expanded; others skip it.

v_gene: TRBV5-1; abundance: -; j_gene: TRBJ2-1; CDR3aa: CASSSDSGNEQFF
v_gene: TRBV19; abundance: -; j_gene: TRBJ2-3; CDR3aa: CASSISGSSTDTQYF
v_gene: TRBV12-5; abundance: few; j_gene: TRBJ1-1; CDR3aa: CASGLSDRRAEAFF
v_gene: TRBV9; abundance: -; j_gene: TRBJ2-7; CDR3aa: CASSVGGGQGVYEQYF
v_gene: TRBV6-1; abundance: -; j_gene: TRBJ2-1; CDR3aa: CASRRTGGETHQFF
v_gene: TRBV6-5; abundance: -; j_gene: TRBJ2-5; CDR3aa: CASSQTDRGQETQYF
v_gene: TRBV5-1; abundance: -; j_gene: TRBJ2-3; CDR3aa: CASSRTSTDTQYF
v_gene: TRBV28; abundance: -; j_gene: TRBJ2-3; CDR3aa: CASSERGGTDTQYF
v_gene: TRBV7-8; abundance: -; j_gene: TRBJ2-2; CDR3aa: CASSLVVPDTGELFF
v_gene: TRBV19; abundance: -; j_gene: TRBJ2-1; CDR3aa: CASSIGTSRPFF
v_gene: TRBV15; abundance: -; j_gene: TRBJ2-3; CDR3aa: CATSRERVGTSADTQYF
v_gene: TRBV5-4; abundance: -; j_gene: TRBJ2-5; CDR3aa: CASSKPTGGRETQYF
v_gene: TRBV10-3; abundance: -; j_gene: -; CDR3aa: CAIRGQDHDEQYF
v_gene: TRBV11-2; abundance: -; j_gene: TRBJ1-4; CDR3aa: CASRPQGATVKLFF
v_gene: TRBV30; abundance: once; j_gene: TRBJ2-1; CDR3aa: CAWSIAGEQFF
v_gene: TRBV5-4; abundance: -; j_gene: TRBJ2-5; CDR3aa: CASSSGQGGETQYF
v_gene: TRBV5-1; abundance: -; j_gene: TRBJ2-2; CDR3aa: CASSPGLAGVGTGELFF
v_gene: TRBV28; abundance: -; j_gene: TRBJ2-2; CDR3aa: CASSLTSTGELFF
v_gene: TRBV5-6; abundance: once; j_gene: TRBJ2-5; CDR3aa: CASSPTGGLETQYF
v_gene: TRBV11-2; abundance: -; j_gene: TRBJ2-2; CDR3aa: CASSLLLGTSGRRYGELFF
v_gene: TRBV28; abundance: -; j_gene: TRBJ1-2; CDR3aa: CASSLFSGNYGYTF
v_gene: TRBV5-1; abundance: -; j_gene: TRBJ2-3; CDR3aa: CASSLGSDTQYF
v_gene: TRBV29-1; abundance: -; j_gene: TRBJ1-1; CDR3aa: CSVIPNVGEAFF
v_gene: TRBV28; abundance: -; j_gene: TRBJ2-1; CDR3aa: CASSGVGGGNRVAEQFF
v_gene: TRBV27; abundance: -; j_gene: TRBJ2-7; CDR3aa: CASRVKGGSYEQYF
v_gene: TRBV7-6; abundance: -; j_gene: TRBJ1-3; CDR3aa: CASSLGGAHTIYF
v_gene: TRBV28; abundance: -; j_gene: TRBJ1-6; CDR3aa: CASSPASINSPLHF
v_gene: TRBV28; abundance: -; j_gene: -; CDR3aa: CASTPDRAGAYEQYF
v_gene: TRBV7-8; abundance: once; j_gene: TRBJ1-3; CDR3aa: CASSPGPDSYSGNTIYF
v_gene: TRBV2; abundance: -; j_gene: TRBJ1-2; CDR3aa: CASSERGYGYTF
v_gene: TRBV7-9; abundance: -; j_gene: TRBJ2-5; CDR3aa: CASSWDRELPPYF
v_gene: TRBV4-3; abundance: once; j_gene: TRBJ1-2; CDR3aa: CASSQDFYGYTF
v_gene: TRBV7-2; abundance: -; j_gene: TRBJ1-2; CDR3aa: CASSQSREDFLNYGYTF
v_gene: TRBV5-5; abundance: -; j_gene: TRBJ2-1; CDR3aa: CASSDREAVAFGLSNEQFF
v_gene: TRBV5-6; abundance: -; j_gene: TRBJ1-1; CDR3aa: CASSLQGRVTEAFF
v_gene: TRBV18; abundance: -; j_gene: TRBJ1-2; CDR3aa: CASSPQGQGTATYGYTF
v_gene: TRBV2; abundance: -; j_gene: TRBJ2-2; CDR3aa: CASTGRGRDTGELFF
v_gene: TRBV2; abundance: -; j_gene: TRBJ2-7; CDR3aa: CASGPGGGYEQYF
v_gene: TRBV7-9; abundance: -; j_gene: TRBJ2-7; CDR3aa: CASSLFGLAYEQYF
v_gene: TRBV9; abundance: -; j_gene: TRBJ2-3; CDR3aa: CASSVDSGRSSDTQYF
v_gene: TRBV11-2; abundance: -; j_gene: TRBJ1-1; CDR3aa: CASSLSGGWGTEAFF
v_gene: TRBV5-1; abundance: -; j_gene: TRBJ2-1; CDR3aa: CASKLAGEAEQFF
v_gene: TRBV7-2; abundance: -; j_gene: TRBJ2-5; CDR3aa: CASSLSLAEETQYF
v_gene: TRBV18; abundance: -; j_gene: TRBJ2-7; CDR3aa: CASSPGSPYYEQYF
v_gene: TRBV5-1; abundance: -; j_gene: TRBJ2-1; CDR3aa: CASSNPGEQFF
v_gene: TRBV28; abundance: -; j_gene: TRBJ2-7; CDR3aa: CASSFVGTGYEQYF
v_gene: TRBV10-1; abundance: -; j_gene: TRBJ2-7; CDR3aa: CASRGGQGHEQYF
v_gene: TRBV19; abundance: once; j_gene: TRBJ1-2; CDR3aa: CASSIGQGTNYGYTF
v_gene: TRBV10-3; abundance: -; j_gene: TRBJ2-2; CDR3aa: CAIGSGSGTSTGELFF
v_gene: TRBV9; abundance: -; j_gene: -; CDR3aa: CASSVSWPASYEQYF